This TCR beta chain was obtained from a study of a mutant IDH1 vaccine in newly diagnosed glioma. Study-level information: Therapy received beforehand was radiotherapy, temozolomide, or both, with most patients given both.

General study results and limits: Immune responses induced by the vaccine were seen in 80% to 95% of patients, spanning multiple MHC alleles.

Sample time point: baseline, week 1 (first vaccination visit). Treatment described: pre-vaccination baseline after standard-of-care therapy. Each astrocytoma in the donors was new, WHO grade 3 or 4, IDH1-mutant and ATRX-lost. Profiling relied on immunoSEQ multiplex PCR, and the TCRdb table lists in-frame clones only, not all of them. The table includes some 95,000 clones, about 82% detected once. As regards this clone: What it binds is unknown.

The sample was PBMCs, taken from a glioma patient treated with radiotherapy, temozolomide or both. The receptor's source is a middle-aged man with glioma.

The CDR3: CASSPDRVGYGYTF. In DNA, the CDR3 is TGTGCCAGCTCCCCGGACAGGGTGGGGTATGGCTACACCTTC. The chain employs TRBV18 and TRBJ1-2; the match to TRBD1 covers 8 bases. The CDR3 sequence is 14 residues long. Germline trimming cut 6 bases from V and 5 bases from J; bases unmatched to any gene: 8. Germline V gene data show CDR1 as KGHSH and CDR2 as LQKENI. Supplemented by reference TRBV18 and TRBJ1-2, the full variable domain reads NAGVMQNPRHLVRRRGQEARLRCSPMKGHSHVYWYRQLPEEGLKFMVYLQKENIIDESGMPKERFSAEFPKEGPSILRIQQVVRGDSAAYFCASSPDRVGYGYTFGSGTRLTVV.